The sequence of this TCR beta chain was determined in a study of cytomegalovirus exposure and HLA in healthy donors. Study-level information: Prior work identified 100 million to 130 million unique TCR beta sequences in some 180 million T cells.

CDR1 and CDR2 from the germline V gene are MNHEY and SMNVEV (reference sequence). Trimming removed 2 bases from V and 10 bases from J; junction bases left unmatched: 12. The CDR3 sequence is 16 residues long. As concerns this clone: The antigen is undetermined.

Study-wide points: Rare TCR sequences dominated, though some public TCRs recurred in many donors. About 87% or about 30% of the time was how often most TCR beta V segments were productive, according to an earlier analysis.

PCR used 60 Vbeta primers and 13 Jbeta primers. Per the original methods: The count from a later analysis was some 83 million unique TCR beta chains, 9 million to 12 million of them shared. The method was immunoSEQ multiplex PCR; TCRdb's version includes in-frame clones alone and lacks a portion of them. The DNA gave D and trimming, while V, J and clone size come from that table. The sample includes about 160,000 clones, about 83% of them seen just once. This chain joins TRBV27 and TRBJ2-1; 9 bases fit TRBD2. The specimen was PBMCs. The sequence was collected from a woman in her twenties or thirties in good health and CMV-seronegative. The CDR3 DNA reads TGTGCCAGCAGTTTACTGGGGAACCAGCGGGAGGCAGAGCAGTTCTTC. Translated, it gives CASSLLGNQREAEQFF.